This TCR beta chain was profiled in a study of cytotoxic CD8 clonotypes in ibrutinib-treated CLL. Across the study: Patient counts were around 11 relapsed/refractory, over 14 treatment-naive and some 17 IGHV unmutated.

Germline CDR1 and CDR2: ENHRY and SYGVKD. The CDR3 sequence is 13 residues long. Trimming shortened V by 4 bases and J by 3 bases, and 10 bases separated the two germline ends. In this sample, this clone turned up a few times. Other DNA sequences in this specimen translate into the identical CDR3. Profiling relied on immunoSEQ multiplex PCR, and the TCRdb table lists in-frame clones only, not all of them. The repertoire holds roughly 300,000 clones, with 60% to 80% as singletons. The sample consisted of PBMCs, taken at disease progression, from a patient treated with ibrutinib. The chain links TRBV10-3 to TRBJ2-7; D call uncertain. The receptor was derived from a human donor with chronic lymphocytic leukemia. CDR3 DNA sequence: TGTGCCATCAGTGGTTCAGGAAACTACGAGCAGTACTTC. This gives the protein CAISGSGNYEQYF.